The T cell receptor beta chain under discussion was sequenced for a study of blood T cell repertoires in COVID-19. Overall study context: From T cells, B-cell-depleted T cells, or PBMCs came the material, which was cDNA or gDNA.

Germline lookup yields CDR1 SGHTA and CDR2 FQGNSA. The CDR3 extends over 15 amino acids. Trimming took 1 base from V and 6 from J; bases not matched to a gene: 4. Sequenced by immunoSEQ multiplex PCR; TCRdb stores in-frame clones only, minus some. The repertoire holds approximately 26,000 clones, roughly 92% seen once, with about 1.9% in the top ten. This chain uses TRBV7-2 with TRBJ2-4; 9 nucleotides align to TRBD2. This TCR came from a human donor in a cohort sampled during active COVID-19. Material for sequencing was peripheral blood. This CDR3 reads CASSLVDSGRNIQYF. CDR3 nucleotides: TGTGCCAGCAGCTTAGTCGATAGCGGGAGAAACATTCAGTACTTC.